One sample yielded the 17 T cell receptor beta chains listed below, sequenced in a study of persistence of HIV-infected CD4 T cells. Stimulation used 10 ug/mL lysate from CMV-infected fibroblasts. Memory cells lacking CD40L and CD69 with high CD45RO were sorted. No antigen has been identified for these receptors. This was the immunoSEQ version 4 assay in survey mode. Sequencing was performed with immunoSEQ multiplex PCR; in TCRdb, only in-frame clones are kept and a portion is missing. The repertoire holds over 25,000 clones, with roughly four fifths as singletons. Material: CD4+ T cells sorted from PBMCs after 18-hour stimulation, obtained from a patient who received antiretroviral therapy. These receptors came from an adult man with HIV who was CMV-seropositive.

The chain links TRBV6-6 to TRBJ1-1, with D perhaps matching TRBD1 (6 bases). V dropped 7 bases and J dropped 1 base, with 19 bases sitting between them. CDR1 and CDR2 (germline): MNHNY, SVGAGI (reference sequence). The CDR3 is made up of 16 amino acids. The CDR3 sequence: CASIPPSGGSNTEAFF. The CDR3 coding sequence is TGTGCCAGCATTCCCCCCAGTGGGGGCTCGAACACTGAAGCTTTCTTT.

This clone was detected only once. This rearrangement joins TRBV6-4 to TRBJ1-2; the D is unclear. V was pared by 3 bases and J by 2 bases, with 7 bases between. The CDR3 has 13 residues. The germline V gene encodes CDR1 MRHNA and CDR2 SNTAGT. The CDR3, as DNA: TGTGCCAGCAGTGATACCGGGAACTATGGCTACACCTTC. Translation gives CASSDTGNYGYTF.

This chain joins TRBV28 and TRBJ1-4; TRBD1 matches 8 bases. The CDR3 has 18 residues. V was pared by 6 bases and J by 2 bases, with 14 bases of the junction left unmatched. Germline V gene lookup returns CDR1 MDHEN and CDR2 SYDVKM. The CDR3 here is CASRGERTGLRTNEKLFF. The DNA for the CDR3 is TGTGCCAGCAGGGGGGAGAGGACAGGGTTGAGGACTAATGAAAAACTGTTTTTT.

This chain uses TRBV11-3 with TRBJ2-7; 8 nucleotides agree with TRBD1. Germline V gene data show CDR1 as SGHNT and CDR2 as YENEEA. The CDR3 loop spans 16 amino acids. V shed 0 bases and J 2 bases; nucleotides not matched to a gene: 6. The CDR3 coding sequence is TGTGCCAGCAGCTTAGATCGGGACAGGCCTCCCTACGAGCAGTACTTC. This sequence encodes CASSLDRDRPPYEQYF.

The rearrangement links TRBV12-3 or TRBV12-4 to TRBJ1-1; a possible D gene is TRBD1 (5 bases). This CDR3 comprises 12 residues. The V gene lost 4 bases and the J gene lost 3 bases, with 6 bases spanning the gap. The CDR3 loop reads CASSWGDTEAFF. The CDR3 coding sequence is TGTGCCAGCAGTTGGGGGGACACTGAAGCTTTCTTT.

This clone is a singleton in its sample. The genes are TRBV7-2 and TRBJ2-3; TRBD2 might be the D (6 bases). CDR1 is SGHTA and CDR2 is FQGNSA in the germline V gene. V lost 3 bases and J 2 bases, leaving 9 bases between the germline ends. CDR3 size: 14 residues. CDR3 loop: CASSLGLDTDTQYF. The CDR3 nucleotides are TGTGCCAGCAGCTTGGGACTGGACACAGATACGCAGTATTTT.

The V gene is TRBV27, the J gene TRBJ2-3, with D tentatively TRBD2 (5 bases). V was clipped by 4 bases and J by 2 bases, with 16 bases between them. CDR3 size: 16 residues. Germline CDR1 MNHEY, CDR2 SMNVEV (reference sequence). CDR3 loop: CASSSPSSDFTDTQYF. CDR3 in DNA: TGTGCCAGCAGTTCCCCTAGCAGCGATTTCACAGATACGCAGTATTTT.

V usage is TRBV5-1 and J usage is TRBJ1-6; 8 nucleotides align to TRBD1. Germline-derived CDR1 and CDR2 are SGHRS and YFSETQ. V shed 2 bases, J shed 5 bases, and the junction held 3 bases outside the gene matches. The CDR3 totals 15 residues. The DNA of the CDR3 is TGCGCCAGCAGCTTCTCGGGACAGGATAATTCACCCCTCCACTTT. Amino acid sequence: CASSFSGQDNSPLHF.

The chain is built from TRBV12-3 or TRBV12-4 and TRBJ2-2, with D maybe TRBD1 (6 bases). Trimming took 11 bases from V and 3 from J, leaving 10 bases between them. The CDR3 has 12 amino acids. CDR3 region: CAHAGDTGELFF. The CDR3 DNA is TGTGCCCACGCAGGGGACACCGGGGAGCTGTTTTTT.

The genes are TRBV10-3 and TRBJ2-2; D possibly corresponds to TRBD1 (5 bases). Trimming left V 3 bases short and J 2 bases short, with 7 bases between. Germline V lookup: CDR1 ENHRY, CDR2 SYGVKD. The CDR3 totals 14 residues. DNA for the CDR3: TGTGCCATCAGTGACGGACACAACACCGGGGAGCTGTTTTTT. This translates into CAISDGHNTGELFF.

This chain joins TRBV5-1 and TRBJ1-1; TRBD1 agrees at 7 bases. The V and J ends lost 3 bases and 10 bases, in that order; junction bases with no gene match: 12. The CDR3 contains 14 residues. CDR1 is SGHRS, CDR2 YFSETQ, per germline. CDR3 DNA sequence: TGCGCCAGCAGCTCCCATGGACAGGCGCGGGGAGCTTTCTTT. This codes for CASSSHGQARGAFF.

V gene TRBV9 combines with J gene TRBJ1-3; perhaps TRBD1 as D (6 bases). The germline V gene encodes CDR1 SGDLS and CDR2 YYNGEE. The CDR3 consists of 16 residues. Trimming took 4 bases from V and 3 from J, leaving 17 bases between them. CDR3: CASSPTPGVGGNTIYF. The CDR3 DNA sequence: TGTGCCAGCAGCCCCACCCCAGGGGTGGGTGGAAACACCATATATTTT.

The chain employs TRBV18 and TRBJ1-4, with TRBD1 matching over 7 bases. The CDR3 is 15 amino acids. The junction had 11 bases not matched to a gene; V was cut back by 5 bases and J by 8 bases. CDR1 and CDR2 (germline): KGHSH, LQKENI. Here the CDR3 reads CASSLLQGKEEKLFF. The CDR3 DNA is TGTGCCAGCTCATTGTTACAGGGGAAGGAAGAAAAACTGTTTTTT.

V is TRBV5-1 and J is TRBJ1-6, with D tentatively TRBD1 (5 bases). The CDR3 covers 15 residues. The V end was cut by 1 base, the J end by 7 bases, with 12 bases between. From germline, CDR1 is SGHRS and CDR2 YFSETQ. The CDR3 reads CASSLSSRANSPLHF. Here the CDR3 DNA reads TGCGCCAGCAGCTTGTCCAGCAGGGCGAATTCACCCCTCCACTTT.

The rearrangement uses TRBV3-1 (or the pseudogene TRBV3-2) and TRBJ2-7; D may be TRBD2 (5 bases). The CDR3 runs to 13 residues. Trimming left V 1 base short and J 9 bases short, with 13 bases between. Germline V lookup: CDR1 LGHDT, CDR2 YNNKEL (reference sequence). The CDR3 sequence: CASSQAGSGWQYF. The CDR3 DNA is TGTGCCAGCAGCCAAGCGGGGAGTGGTTGGCAGTACTTC.

The gene calls are TRBV14 and TRBJ2-2; the D is unclear. The CDR3 length is 14 residues. CDR1 and CDR2 from the germline V gene are SGHDN and FVKESK. V dropped 1 base and J dropped 3 bases, with 6 bases sitting between them. The CDR3 nucleotides are TGTGCCAGCAGCCAAGCTATCGACACCGGGGAGCTGTTTTTT. It encodes CASSQAIDTGELFF.

V gene TRBV27 combines with J gene TRBJ1-1; D not certain. V was clipped by 2 bases and J by 2 bases, with 9 bases between them. CDR1 is MNHEY and CDR2 is SMNVEV in the germline V gene (reference sequence). This CDR3 is 14 amino acids long. This chain's CDR3 is CASSLGQTNTEAFF. As DNA, the CDR3 is TGTGCCAGCAGTTTAGGTCAGACTAACACTGAAGCTTTCTTT.